This T cell receptor (beta chain) was captured in a study of PD-L1 blockade in urothelial cancer. The overall study: Bladder-origin urothelial cancer in males covered about 85% of the roughly 29 patients. Between 0 and 3 chemotherapy regimens preceded treatment for each patient.

This clone was seen just once. What it binds is not known. Sequenced by immunoSEQ multiplex PCR; TCRdb stores in-frame clones only, minus some. Counted here are 53,000 or so clones, about 86% occurring once; the ten biggest clones make up around 15%. General study results and limits: Pretreatment clonality of the blood TCR repertoire below the median was predictive of superior survival.

The CDR3 has 14 residues. Trimming pared 0 bases from V and 4 bases from J, leaving 6 bases between. Germline loops: CDR1 SGHAT, CDR2 FQNNGV. Urothelial carcinoma, locally advanced or metastatic, affected the patients. The TCR was taken from a man between 60 and 75 years old with urothelial cancer. V usage is TRBV11-2 and J usage is TRBJ2-2; a possible D gene is TRBD1 (5 bases). The starting material was PBMCs, obtained around atezolizumab (anti-PD-L1) treatment. CDR3 coding DNA: TGTGCCAGCAGCTTAGACAGGGCCACCGGGGAGCTGTTTTTT. Translating it yields CASSLDRATGELFF.